The rows below give T cell receptor beta chains drawn from one sample of a study of cytomegalovirus exposure and HLA in healthy donors. Sequencing was performed with immunoSEQ multiplex PCR; in TCRdb, only in-frame clones are kept and a portion is missing. Altogether hundreds of thousands of clones are present, around nine tenths being singletons, with the ten largest covering roughly 2.1%. Material: PBMCs. Receptors originate from a young woman in good health and CMV-seronegative. The CDR3 runs from the conserved cysteine through the conserved F or W. Each record gives: D gene, clone size, J gene, V gene, CDR3 DNA, CDR3 protein. A D gene is named only where the DNA matches it firmly. Only some rows state a clone size, as once, few, many or a class for expanded clones.

TRBD1 | NA | TRBJ1-1 | TRBV29-1 | TGCAGCGTTGGGACAGGAAGAAAGACTGAAGCTTTCTTT | CSVGTGRKTEAFF
TRBD1 | NA | TRBJ1-2 | TRBV9 | TGTGCCAGCAGCGTATTGTCCGGGACAGACTACACCTTC | CASSVLSGTDYTF
TRBD1 | NA | TRBJ1-1 | TRBV11-2 | TGTGCCAGCAGCTTAGATAGAGGGACAGATAAAGCTTTCTTT | CASSLDRGTDKAFF
NA | NA | TRBJ1-3 | TRBV27 | TGTGCCAGCAGTTTATCCCCCGCCAAGGCAGGCTCATTCTCTGGAAACACCATATATTTT | CASSLSPAKAGSFSGNTIYF
TRBD1 | NA | TRBJ2-3 | TRBV9 | TGTGCCAGCAGCGTTCGCCAGGGGGCTAGCACAGATACGCAGTATTTT | CASSVRQGASTDTQYF
NA | NA | TRBJ1-2 | TRBV2 | TGTGCCAGCAGTGAAGGATGGAGGGGCTACACCTTC | CASSEGWRGYTF
NA | few | TRBJ2-5 | TRBV13 | TGTGCCAGCAGCTTAGCTTTGTGGACTCCTGAGACCCAGTACTTC | CASSLALWTPETQYF
TRBD1 | NA | TRBJ2-7 | TRBV9 | TGTGCCAGCAGCTCCGGACAGGAGGTATACGAGCAGTACTTC | CASSSGQEVYEQYF
TRBD2 | once | TRBJ2-7 | TRBV6-1 | TGTGCCAGCAGCCCGGGACTAGCGGGATCCTACGAGCAGTACTTC | CASSPGLAGSYEQYF
TRBD1 | few | TRBJ1-2 | TRBV5-3 | TGTGCCAGAAGCCTAACAGGGGATAGAGACTATGGCTACACCTTC | CARSLTGDRDYGYTF
TRBD2 | NA | TRBJ2-7 | TRBV4-2 | TGTGCCAGCAGCCACGGCGGGGGTAGCTCCTACGAGCAGTACTTC | CASSHGGGSSYEQYF
TRBD2 | NA | TRBJ2-1 | TRBV18 | TGTGCCAGCTCTCGTACTGCGGGGGTCCTCTCCAATGAGCAGTTCTTC | CASSRTAGVLSNEQFF
TRBD2 | NA | TRBJ2-5 | TRBV5-4 | TGTGCCACTGGCGACGGTGTGGCGGGGGGGTTTGGGACCCAGTACTTC | CATGDGVAGGFGTQYF
TRBD2 | NA | TRBJ2-1 | TRBV10-1 | TGCGCCAGCAGCGGGCTAGCGGGGAAGGGGAATGAGCAGTTCTTC | CASSGLAGKGNEQFF
TRBD1 | NA | TRBJ1-5 | TRBV5-6 | TGTGCCAGCCACCGAAGGGGGCTCCTATTAAATCAGCCCCAGCATTTT | CASHRRGLLLNQPQHF
TRBD1 | NA | TRBJ1-2 | TRBV19 | TGTGCCAGTAGAGTGAGGGACAGGGATTTGGTCTATGGCTACACCTTC | CASRVRDRDLVYGYTF
NA | NA | TRBJ1-2 | TRBV13 | TGTGCCAGCGAGGACAGAAGCTATGGCTACACCTTC | CASEDRSYGYTF
NA | NA | TRBJ2-1 | TRBV29-1 | TGCAGCGTTGAATTAGGGGGTAATGAGCAGTTCTTC | CSVELGGNEQFF
NA | NA | TRBJ1-1 | TRBV29-1 | TGCAGCGTTGAGGTTCCAGGGAACACTGAAGCTTTCTTT | CSVEVPGNTEAFF
NA | NA | TRBJ1-1 | TRBV19 | TGTGCCAGTAGTATAGAGGGGGGCACTGAAGCTTTCTTT | CASSIEGGTEAFF
TRBD1 | NA | TRBJ2-3 | TRBV19 | TGTGCCTCTGCCGGTGAGGGGGCTAAAGATACGCAGTATTTT | CASAGEGAKDTQYF
NA | once | TRBJ1-5 | TRBV6-5 | TGTGCCAGCAGTTACTCGGAGTATCAGCCCCAGCATTTT | CASSYSEYQPQHF
TRBD2 | NA | TRBJ2-1 | TRBV30 | TGTGCCTGGAGTCCTCCACCTGGACTAGCGGCTTCCCATGAGCAGTTCTTC | CAWSPPPGLAASHEQFF
TRBD1 | once | TRBJ1-2 | TRBV2 | TGTGCCAGCACTTCTTCAACAGGGGCGGGTTTAGCTAACTATGGCTACACCTTC | CASTSSTGAGLANYGYTF